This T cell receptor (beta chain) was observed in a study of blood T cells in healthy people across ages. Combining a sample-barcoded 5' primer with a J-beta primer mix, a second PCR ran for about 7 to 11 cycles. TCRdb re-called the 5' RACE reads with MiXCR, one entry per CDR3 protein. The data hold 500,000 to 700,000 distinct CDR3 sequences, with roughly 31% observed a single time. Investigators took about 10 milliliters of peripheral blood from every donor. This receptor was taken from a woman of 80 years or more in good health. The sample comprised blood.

CDR3 nucleotides: TGTGCCAGCAGTCATCCCTGGGGGCTCCGCACAGATACGCAGTATTTT. This encodes CASSHPWGLRTDTQYF. The chain joins TRBV12-3 or TRBV12-4 to TRBJ2-3; weak D call: TRBD1 (6 bases). Trimming pared 5 bases from V and 1 base from J, leaving 16 bases between. The CDR3 totals 16 residues.